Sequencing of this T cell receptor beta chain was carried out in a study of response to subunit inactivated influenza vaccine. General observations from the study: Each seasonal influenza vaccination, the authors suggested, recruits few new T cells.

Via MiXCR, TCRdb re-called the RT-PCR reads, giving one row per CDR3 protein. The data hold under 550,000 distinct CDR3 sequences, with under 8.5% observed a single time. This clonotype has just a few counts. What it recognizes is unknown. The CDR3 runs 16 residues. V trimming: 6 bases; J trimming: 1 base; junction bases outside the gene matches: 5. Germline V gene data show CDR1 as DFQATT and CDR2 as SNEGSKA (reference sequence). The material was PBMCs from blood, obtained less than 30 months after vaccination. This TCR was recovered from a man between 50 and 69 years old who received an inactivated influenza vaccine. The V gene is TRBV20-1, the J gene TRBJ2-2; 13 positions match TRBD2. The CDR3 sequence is CSAAGTSGMNTGELFF. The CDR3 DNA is TGCAGTGCCGCCGGGACTAGCGGGATGAACACCGGGGAGCTGTTTTTT.